The 26 T cell receptor beta chains presented below share a single source sample, sequenced in a study of T-cell reconstitution after alpha-beta-depleted transplantation in children. Preparation of the TCRbeta library used unique molecular identifiers. Via MiXCR, TCRdb re-called the PCR reads, giving one row per CDR3 protein. The sample consists of 450,000 to 550,000 distinct CDR3 sequences, roughly an eighth of them appearing once. The starting material was PBMCs, mostly from graft donor cells, obtained 180 days after TCRalphabeta/CD19-depleted stem cell transplant. These receptors originate from a female patient aged 2-9 years who had a stem cell transplant for aplastic anemia, so the T cells may come from the graft donor.

This clonotype turned up a few times. The genes are TRBV7-2 and TRBJ2-7; 8 bases are a match to TRBD1. V gave up 0 bases and J gave up 3 bases; unmatched junction bases: 7. Germline CDR1 and CDR2: SGHTA and FQGNSA. The CDR3 contains 16 residues. The CDR3 region is CASSLAPPGQGYEQYV. The DNA for the CDR3 is TGTGCCAGCAGCTTAGCCCCACCCGGACAGGGCTACGAGCAGTACGTC.

This chain uses TRBV7-6 with TRBJ2-5, with D unresolved. In germline, CDR1 is SGHVS, CDR2 FNYEAQ. V was cut by 1 base and J by 0 bases, with 6 bases left in between. CDR3 length equals 14 residues. CDR3 residues: CASSLVGNQETQYF. CDR3 bases: TGTGCCAGCAGCTTAGTAGGTAACCAAGAGACCCAGTACTTC.

The sample holds a few counts of this clonotype. V and J are TRBV11-2 and TRBJ2-7; no reliable D call. This CDR3 region has 15 residues. V was clipped by 4 bases and J by 0 bases, with 13 bases between them. Germline assignment: CDR1 SGHAT and CDR2 FQNNGV. CDR3 sequence: CASSSPRRNSYEQYF. CDR3 bases: TGTGCCAGCAGCTCTCCTAGGCGGAACTCCTACGAGCAGTACTTC.

The rearrangement links TRBV13 to TRBJ2-7; 11 nucleotides match TRBD2. This CDR3 comprises 12 residues. V trimming: 9 bases; J trimming: 4 bases; junction bases outside the gene matches: 2. CDR1 is PRHDT, CDR2 FYEKMQ, per germline (reference sequence). The CDR3 DNA reads TGTGCCAGGCGACTAGCGGGATACGAGCAGTACTTC. Its translation: CARRLAGYEQYF.

This clonotype has a handful of counts. The chain couples TRBV2 to TRBJ2-3, with D unclear. The ends were cut back, 0 bases at V and 6 bases at J, with 13 bases in the middle. The CDR3 is made up of 15 amino acids. Per germline, CDR1 SNHLY and CDR2 FYNNEI. The CDR3 bases are TGTGCCAGCAGTGAAGCGCCTGAGGTTCGCGATACGCAGTATTTT. As protein: CASSEAPEVRDTQYF. Looking up the rest from reference TRBV2 and TRBJ2-3 gives the full variable domain: EPEVTQTPSHQVTQMGQEVILRCVPISNHLYFYWYRQILGQKVEFLVSFYNNEISEKSEIFDDQFSVERPDGSNFTLKIRSTKLEDSAMYFCASSEAPEVRDTQYFGPGTRLTVL.

This clonotype was recorded a few times. The genes are TRBV24-1 and TRBJ1-2; 7 bases are shared with TRBD1. The CDR3 sequence is 16 residues long. Germline V gene sequence: CDR1 KGHDR, CDR2 SFDVKD. Trimming at V came to 4 bases and at J to 8 bases, leaving 15 bases not matched to a gene. CDR3 in DNA: TGTGCCACCAGTGACCCCGAGTCCGGGACAGCCATAGGCTACACCTTC. This codes for CATSDPESGTAIGYTF.

J is TRBJ1-2 and V is TRBV19; no firm D call. Deletions cut 7 bases from V and 4 bases from J, with 19 bases between. CDR3 length equals 15 residues. In germline, CDR1 is LNHDA, CDR2 SQIVND (reference sequence). CDR3 protein: CASTIPGVWGYGYTF. The CDR3 coding sequence is TGTGCCAGTACTATCCCTGGGGTTTGGGGCTATGGCTACACCTTC.

This clonotype was recorded a few times. V gene TRBV5-1 combines with J gene TRBJ2-7, with 9 bases fitting TRBD2. Losses at the gene ends were 0 bases for V and 6 bases for J; bases not matched to a gene: 10. This CDR3 has 16 amino acids. CDR1 SGHRS and CDR2 YFSETQ come from the germline V gene. The CDR3 is CASSLGTGGRAREQYV. The CDR3, as DNA: TGCGCCAGCAGCTTGGGTACGGGCGGGAGGGCCCGCGAGCAGTACGTC.

This rearrangement joins TRBV10-3 to TRBJ1-6; D remains unclear. V dropped 6 bases and J dropped 4 bases, with 10 bases sitting between them. This CDR3 contains 14 residues. Germline assignment: CDR1 ENHRY and CDR2 SYGVKD. The CDR3 DNA reads as TGTGCCATCAGGAGGGAGTCATATAATTCACCCCTCCACTTT. Amino acids: CAIRRESYNSPLHF.

The chain recombines TRBV24-1 with TRBJ2-3; maybe TRBD2 (5 bases). V was pared by 2 bases and J by 0 bases, with 14 bases between. This CDR3 contains 17 residues. Germline CDR1 KGHDR, CDR2 SFDVKD. DNA of the CDR3: TGTGCCACCAGTGATTCGGGCCGGGATCCTAGCACAGATACGCAGTATTTT. As protein: CATSDSGRDPSTDTQYF.

This clonotype appeared a few times. The rearrangement joins TRBV13 to TRBJ1-4; weak D call: TRBD1 (5 bases). Germline V lookup: CDR1 PRHDT, CDR2 FYEKMQ (reference sequence). The CDR3 length is 14 residues. With 5 bases removed from V and 6 bases from J, the gap between germline ends came to 13 bases. DNA of the CDR3: TGTGCCAGCAGCCTCGGGGGTAATGATGAAAAACTGTTTTTT. Protein sequence: CASSLGGNDEKLFF.

This clonotype has just a few counts. This chain links TRBV28 with TRBJ2-3; 8 bases match TRBD1. From germline, CDR1 is MDHEN and CDR2 SYDVKM. The CDR3 covers 16 residues. With 5 bases clipped from V and 3 bases from J, the junction kept 10 bases outside the gene matches. This CDR3 reads CASSELGQGGTDTQYF. CDR3 sequence (DNA): TGTGCCAGCAGTGAGTTAGGACAGGGCGGGACAGATACGCAGTATTTT.

This clonotype was found a few times. The rearrangement joins TRBV11-1 to TRBJ2-5; 8 bases align to TRBD1. Germline V gene sequence: CDR1 SGHAT, CDR2 FQDESV (reference sequence). The CDR3 covers 20 residues. With V trimmed by 4 bases and J by 0 bases, 19 bases remained unmatched. CDR3 loop: CASSSPLSLIRDRNQETQYF. As DNA, the CDR3 is TGTGCCAGCAGCTCACCCCTAAGTCTTATTCGGGACAGGAACCAAGAGACCCAGTACTTC.

This clonotype has more than one count but fewer than ten. The CDR3 spells CAIADDSLNQPQHF. CDR3 sequence (DNA): TGTGCCATCGCAGACGACAGCCTTAATCAGCCCCAGCATTTT. The chain links TRBV10-3 to TRBJ1-5; weak D call: TRBD1 (5 bases). Trimming shortened V by 8 bases and J by 4 bases, and 15 bases separated the two germline ends. The CDR3 contains 14 residues. Germline-derived CDR1 and CDR2 are ENHRY and SYGVKD.

The CDR3 loop reads CASSFGATETQYF. The CDR3 DNA reads as TGTGCCAGCTCGTTTGGGGCGACAGAGACCCAGTACTTC. J is TRBJ2-5 and V is TRBV18; TRBD1 is a possible D gene (5 bases). V lost 6 bases and J 4 bases, leaving 12 bases between the germline ends. Germline V CDR1 and CDR2: KGHSH, LQKENI. The CDR3 totals 13 residues. Looking up the rest from reference TRBV18 and TRBJ2-5 gives the full variable domain: NAGVMQNPRHLVRRRGQEARLRCSPMKGHSHVYWYRQLPEEGLKFMVYLQKENIIDESGMPKERFSAEFPKEGPSILRIQQVVRGDSAAYFCASSFGATETQYFGPGTRLLVL.

The chain is built from TRBV20-1 and TRBJ2-5; D remains unclear. CDR1 is DFQATT, CDR2 SNEGSKA, per germline (reference sequence). Trimming left V 1 base short and J 2 bases short, with 8 bases between. This CDR3 is built from 13 residues. The CDR3 sequence: CSARGQEQETQYF. The DNA for the CDR3 is TGCAGTGCTAGAGGGCAGGAGCAAGAGACCCAGTACTTC.

This clonotype was observed a few times. V and J are TRBV7-2 and TRBJ2-1, with D perhaps TRBD2 (6 bases). Between the trimmed V and J ends, which lost 0 bases and 7 bases, there was a span of 13 bases. The CDR3 extends over 15 amino acids. The germline CDR1 and CDR2 sequences are SGHTA and FQGNSA. CDR3 bases: TGTGCCAGCAGCTTAGCGCTCCCTAGCGAAAATGAGCAGTTCTTC. It encodes CASSLALPSENEQFF.

This clonotype occurred many times. This chain joins TRBV20-1 and TRBJ2-5; 7 bases map to TRBD2. Germline-derived CDR1 and CDR2 are DFQATT and SNEGSKA (reference sequence). The CDR3 is 11 residues long. J lost 13 bases, V lost 0 bases, and 5 bases had no gene match. The CDR3 DNA sequence: TGCAGTGCTAGAGATCGGGGGGTACCGTACTTC. This gives the protein CSARDRGVPYF.

The gene calls are TRBV29-1 and TRBJ2-5, with D maybe TRBD2 (6 bases). V lost 4 bases and J 1 base, leaving 16 bases between the germline ends. In germline, CDR1 is SQVTM, CDR2 ANQGSEA. The CDR3 covers 15 residues. CDR3 in amino acids: CSVGGRKIIQETQYF. In nucleotides, the CDR3 is TGCAGCGTTGGAGGGAGGAAAATAATCCAAGAGACCCAGTACTTC. The variable domain in full, with the rest retrieved from reference TRBV29-1 and TRBJ2-5, is SAVISQKPSRDICQRGTSLTIQCQVDSQVTMMFWYRQQPGQSLTLIATANQGSEATYESGFVIDKFPISRPNLTFSTLTVSNMSPEDSSIYLCSVGGRKIIQETQYFGPGTRLLVL.

The J gene is TRBJ2-3, the V gene TRBV28; D possibly corresponds to TRBD2 (6 bases). This CDR3 is built from 16 residues. Trimming stripped 8 bases from V and 2 bases from J, with 20 bases between. Germline V gene lookup returns CDR1 MDHEN and CDR2 SYDVKM. CDR3 sequence (DNA): TGTGCCAGCTCCCAAACCCCCGGGGGAGACACAGATACGCAGTATTTT. This encodes CASSQTPGGDTDTQYF.

V and J are TRBV3-1 and TRBJ2-1; no definite D call. The CDR3 loop spans 15 amino acids. With 3 bases removed from V and 5 bases from J, the gap between germline ends came to 14 bases. Germline CDR1 reads LGHDT; CDR2 reads YNNKEL (reference sequence). The CDR3 region is CASSHPLGEHNEQFF. The DNA for the CDR3 is TGTGCCAGCAGCCACCCGCTCGGCGAACACAATGAGCAGTTCTTC.

With respect to this clonotype: One end of the junction does not line up with germline, which may come from a read error. V and J are TRBV28 and TRBJ2-7; 12 nucleotides align to TRBD1. Germline loops: CDR1 MDHEN, CDR2 SYDVKM. CDR3 size: 13 residues. The CDR3 DNA sequence: TGTGCCAGCAGAGGAGTAGGGACAGGGGGCTTTGGCTTC. Protein product: CASRGVGTGGFGF.

V gene TRBV11-1 combines with J gene TRBJ2-3; 8 nucleotides line up with TRBD2. The germline V gene has CDR1 SGHAT and CDR2 FQDESV (reference sequence). Losses at the gene ends were 1 base for V and 4 bases for J; bases not matched to a gene: 13. The CDR3 is made up of 18 amino acids. The CDR3, as DNA: TGTGCCAGCAGCTTAGGTCGGATGGACAGCGGGGGACCAGATACGCAGTATTTT. This encodes CASSLGRMDSGGPDTQYF.

The genes are TRBV28 and TRBJ1-4; D unclear. Germline lookup yields CDR1 MDHEN and CDR2 SYDVKM. CDR3 length: 15 amino acids. V shed 5 bases and J shed 5 bases, with 15 bases lying between them. CDR3 residues: CASSKWETGNEKLFF. DNA for the CDR3: TGTGCCAGCAGTAAGTGGGAAACCGGGAATGAAAAACTGTTTTTT.

This clonotype was counted a few times. The chain links TRBV6-5 to TRBJ2-3; no reliable D call. The germline V and J ends were trimmed by 11 bases and 5 bases, with 8 bases remaining between them. From germline, CDR1 is MNHEY and CDR2 SVGAGI. The CDR3 extends over 10 amino acids. CDR3 DNA: TGTGCCGCAGGCGGAGATACGCAGTATTTT. It codes for CAAGGDTQYF.

Only a few counts were recorded for this clonotype. The CDR3 sequence: CASSLAPQVLAGGKDTQYF. The CDR3 DNA reads as TGCGCCAGCAGCTTGGCTCCCCAGGTACTAGCGGGAGGTAAAGATACGCAGTATTTT. V usage is TRBV5-1 and J usage is TRBJ2-3; 12 nucleotides match TRBD2. Germline loops: CDR1 SGHRS, CDR2 YFSETQ. CDR3 length: 19 amino acids. V shed 0 bases and J 5 bases; nucleotides not matched to a gene: 13.